These 21 T cell receptor beta chains originate from one sample sequenced in a study of blood T cell repertoires in COVID-19. Measured with immunoSEQ multiplex PCR; TCRdb has only the in-frame clones, and not every one. This table holds tens of thousands of clones, approximately 85% found once. Sequencing was performed on peripheral blood. These receptors all stem from a woman of 80 years or more with active or convalescent COVID-19.

This sequence joins TRBV1 and TRBJ2-3; TRBD2 is the table's D call, not checked against the DNA. TRBV1 is termed a pseudogene. The CDR3 extends over 19 amino acids. The CDR3 sequence: CTSSQWLAGGPSTTDTQYF. DNA of the CDR3: TGCACCAGCAGCCAATGGCTAGCGGGAGGGCCGAGTACGACAGATACGCAGTATTTT.

The gene calls are TRBV5-1 and TRBJ1-1; 8 bases are shared with TRBD1. The germline gives CDR1 SGHRS, CDR2 YFSETQ. The CDR3 has 15 residues. Germline trimming cut 0 bases from V and 1 base from J; bases unmatched to any gene: 2. The CDR3 DNA reads TGCGCCAGCAGCTTGGTTGGGACAGGGAACACTGAAGCTTTCTTT. Translating gives CASSLVGTGNTEAFF.

The V gene is TRBV11-2, the J gene TRBJ2-2; 13 nucleotides line up with TRBD2. CDR3 length: 17 residues. In germline, CDR1 is SGHAT, CDR2 FQNNGV. V lost 4 bases, J lost 0 bases, and 2 bases stayed unmatched. Here the CDR3 reads CASSSGLAGTNTGELFF. CDR3 nucleotides: TGTGCCAGCAGCTCGGGACTAGCGGGGACGAACACCGGGGAGCTGTTTTTT.

This sequence joins TRBV27 and TRBJ2-7; 8 nucleotides align to TRBD1. The J segment lost 5 bases and the V segment lost 5 bases, leaving 8 bases of the junction unmatched. CDR3 length: 14 residues. Germline loops: CDR1 MNHEY, CDR2 SMNVEV (reference sequence). DNA of the CDR3: TGTGCCAGCAGTCCATGGACAGGGTCCAACGAGCAGTACTTC. Translated, it gives CASSPWTGSNEQYF.

The chain combines TRBV2 with TRBJ1-1, with 11 bases that match TRBD1. The CDR3 is 16 residues long. Germline trimming cut 7 bases from V and 1 base from J; bases unmatched to any gene: 8. CDR1 is SNHLY and CDR2 is FYNNEI in the germline V gene. The CDR3 coding sequence is TGTGCCAGCATACTAGGGGGACAGGGGGGGAACACTGAAGCTTTCTTT. It codes for CASILGGQGGNTEAFF.

This clone was counted between two and nine times. The gene calls are TRBV2 and TRBJ2-7; tentative D call: TRBD1 (6 bases). Germline CDR1 reads SNHLY; CDR2 reads FYNNEI. Trimming shortened V by 6 bases and J by 1 base, and 22 bases separated the two germline ends. The CDR3 is 17 amino acids. The CDR3: CASRDEYRAHLSYEQYF. The CDR3 region has the DNA TGTGCCAGCAGGGACGAATACAGGGCGCACTTATCCTACGAGCAGTACTTC.

The chain joins TRBV28 to TRBJ1-5; D call uncertain. Trimming stripped 6 bases from V and 6 bases from J, with 18 bases between. The V gene's germline CDR1 is MDHEN and CDR2 SYDVKM. CDR3 size: 15 residues. This CDR3 reads CASSPGGSGSQPQHF. For the CDR3, the DNA is TGTGCCAGCAGCCCGGGAGGGAGCGGCAGTCAGCCCCAGCATTTT.

The genes are TRBV19 and TRBJ2-7, with 8 bases fitting TRBD1. In germline, CDR1 is LNHDA, CDR2 SQIVND (reference sequence). V lost 4 bases, J lost 2 bases, and 7 bases stayed unmatched. The CDR3 spans 15 residues. The CDR3 DNA is TGTGCCAGTAGTAACAGGGGGTCACGTCCCTACGAGCAGTACTTC. It yields the protein CASSNRGSRPYEQYF.

The V and J genes are TRBV6-2 or TRBV6-3 and TRBJ2-3; TRBD1 is a possible D gene (5 bases). The CDR3 is 14 amino acids. With 1 base removed from V and 3 bases from J, the gap between germline ends came to 8 bases. Germline V lookup: CDR1 MNHEY, CDR2 SVGEGT. The CDR3 DNA follows: TGTGCCAGCAGTTACTTTCAGGGAACAGATACGCAGTATTTT. Its protein product is CASSYFQGTDTQYF.

This rearrangement joins TRBV6-5 to TRBJ2-7; TRBD1 matches 11 bases. Germline-derived CDR1 and CDR2 are MNHEY and SVGAGI. CDR3 length equals 15 residues. Trimming removed 6 bases from V and 2 bases from J; junction bases left unmatched: 6. CDR3 in amino acids: CASSPRTGGPYEQYF. The CDR3 coding sequence is TGTGCCAGCAGCCCAAGGACAGGGGGCCCCTACGAGCAGTACTTC.

CDR3 nucleotide sequence: TGTGCCAGTAGTAAACGGGGTGGAGATCAGCCCCAGCATTTT. This sequence encodes CASSKRGGDQPQHF. The V and J genes are TRBV19 and TRBJ1-5, with D unclear. The CDR3 loop spans 14 amino acids. V was clipped by 4 bases and J by 5 bases, with 12 bases between them. Looked up from germline, CDR1 is LNHDA and CDR2 is SQIVND (reference sequence). Full variable domain (rest looked up from reference TRBV19 and TRBJ1-5): DGGITQSPKYLFRKEGQNVTLSCEQNLNHDAMYWYRQDPGQGLRLIYYSQIVNDFQKGDIAEGYSVSREKKESFPLTVTSAQKNPTAFYLCASSKRGGDQPQHFGDGTRLSIL.

This clone has more than one count but fewer than ten. In DNA, the CDR3 is TGTGCCAGCAGCTTATTAGCAACAACTAATGAAAAACTGTTTTTT. This translates into CASSLLATTNEKLFF. The gene calls are TRBV7-9 and TRBJ1-4, with D unclear. This CDR3 region has 15 residues. Germline CDR1 and CDR2: SEHNR and FQNEAQ (reference sequence). V lost 2 bases and J 0 bases, leaving 7 bases between the germline ends.

This clone was detected a few times. J is TRBJ2-3 and V is TRBV10-1; tentatively, D is TRBD1 (6 bases). With 5 bases removed from V and 9 bases from J, the gap between germline ends came to 12 bases. Looked up from germline, CDR1 is WNHNN and CDR2 is SYGVQD (reference sequence). The CDR3 length is 12 residues. The CDR3 DNA reads TGCGCCAGCAGTCATCAGGGGATGACGCAGTATTTT. This translates into CASSHQGMTQYF.

The chain combines TRBV9 with TRBJ1-5; TRBD1 matches 7 bases. Germline CDR1 and CDR2: SGDLS and YYNGEE. The J segment lost 1 base and the V segment lost 0 bases, leaving 4 bases of the junction unmatched. The CDR3 is 16 amino acids. The CDR3 region is CASSVDEGASNQPQHF. Written as DNA, the CDR3 is TGTGCCAGCAGCGTAGATGAGGGGGCAAGCAATCAGCCCCAGCATTTT.

Written as DNA, the CDR3 is TGTGCCAGCAGCTTACGGCGGGAGGGCCGCAACGAGCAGTACTTC. This translates into CASSLRREGRNEQYF. The J gene is TRBJ2-7, the V gene TRBV7-3, with TRBD2 matching over 9 bases. V was pared by 2 bases and J by 5 bases, with 7 bases of the junction left unmatched. The CDR3 runs to 15 residues. Germline values: CDR1 SGHTA, CDR2 FQGTGA.

J is TRBJ2-7 and V is TRBV7-3; tentatively, D is TRBD2 (6 bases). Germline values: CDR1 SGHTA, CDR2 FQGTGA. The CDR3 is 15 amino acids. V gave up 2 bases and J gave up 2 bases, with 13 bases separating them. The CDR3 protein is CASSLASGGAYEQYF. In DNA form, the CDR3 reads TGTGCCAGCAGCTTAGCCAGCGGAGGGGCCTACGAGCAGTACTTC.

The genes are TRBV7-9 and TRBJ2-1; 15 positions agree with TRBD2. The CDR3 length is 18 residues. V dropped 3 bases and J dropped 4; count of bases not matched to a gene: 7. From germline, CDR1 is SEHNR and CDR2 FQNEAQ (reference sequence). DNA for the CDR3: TGTGCCAGCAGCTTCCCCGGGACTAGCGGGAGGAAGTACAATGAGCAGTTCTTC. Translating it yields CASSFPGTSGRKYNEQFF. Based on the CDR3 plus reference TRBV7-9 and TRBJ2-1, the full variable domain is DTGVSQNPRHKITKRGQNVTFRCDPISEHNRLYWYRQTLGQGPEFLTYFQNEAQLEKSRLLSDRFSAERPKGSFSTLEIQRTEQGDSAMYLCASSFPGTSGRKYNEQFFGPGTRLTVL.

The chain couples TRBV9 to TRBJ2-1; 9 bases match TRBD2. V lost 3 bases and J lost 4; bases outside the gene matches: 11. From germline, CDR1 is SGDLS and CDR2 YYNGEE. CDR3 length equals 17 residues. CDR3 bases: TGTGCCAGCAGCGCGAGCCCCAGCGGGGGGTCATACAATGAGCAGTTCTTC. Translating it yields CASSASPSGGSYNEQFF.

The V gene is TRBV18, the J gene TRBJ2-5; maybe TRBD2 (6 bases). V lost 0 bases, J lost 6 bases, and 11 bases lay in between. Germline assignment: CDR1 KGHSH and CDR2 LQKENI. The CDR3 is 14 amino acids. CDR3 nucleotides: TGTGCCAGCTCACCACCGGAGGGCAGGAAGACCCAGTACTTC. It codes for CASSPPEGRKTQYF.

The rearrangement joins TRBV19 to TRBJ1-1, with TRBD1 matching over 7 bases. The trim removed 2 bases at V and 7 bases at J, leaving 4 bases unmatched. Germline assignment: CDR1 LNHDA and CDR2 SQIVND (reference sequence). CDR3 length: 13 amino acids. In nucleotides, the CDR3 is TGTGCCAGTAGTATAAGTCAGGGGGTTGAAGCTTTCTTT. Its translation is CASSISQGVEAFF.

The V and J genes are TRBV30 and TRBJ2-7; 8 positions match TRBD1. After removal of 0 bases from V and 4 bases from J, the junction contained 11 bases not matched to a gene. The CDR3 loop spans 16 amino acids. Germline lookup yields CDR1 GTSNPN and CDR2 SVGIG (reference sequence). CDR3 region: CAWSVKAGTGLYEQYF. DNA for the CDR3: TGTGCCTGGAGTGTAAAGGCGGGGACAGGATTATACGAGCAGTACTTC.